The clone carrying this T cell receptor (beta chain) was found once. What it binds is not known. CDR3 length: 14 amino acids. V shed 1 base and J shed 7 bases, with 13 bases lying between them. The entry originates in a study of cytomegalovirus exposure and HLA in healthy donors. Both 60 Vbeta primers and 13 Jbeta primers went into the PCR. The protocol was immunoSEQ multiplex PCR, while the TCRdb copy is restricted to in-frame clones and leaves out a portion. In the table there are 100,000 to 150,000 clones, approximately 78% of which are singletons. Study-wide points: The likely origin of a cluster of highly shared sequence variants was a sequencing artifact.

The sequence derives from a female donor in good health and CMV-seronegative. Sequencing was performed on PBMCs. The J gene is TRBJ1-2, the V gene TRBV23-1; no reliable D call. TRBV23-1 is an ORF for which the function is uncertain. In DNA form, the CDR3 reads TGCGCCAGCAGTCAATTCTGGCGAGGCCCTGGCTACACCTTC. Translating it yields CASSQFWRGPGYTF.